Shown below are 29 T cell receptor beta chains from a single sample sequenced in a study of blood T cell repertoires in COVID-19. Sequencing used immunoSEQ multiplex PCR; TCRdb keeps in-frame clones, though not all of them. The table records approximately 99,000 clones, just over 85% of them present only once. Material: peripheral blood. The receptors were gathered from a woman aged 60-70 years in a cohort sampled during active or convalescent COVID-19.

The rearrangement links TRBV7-9 to TRBJ2-7; TRBD1 matches 8 bases. The CDR3 runs to 14 residues. Germline V CDR1 and CDR2: SEHNR, FQNEAQ (reference sequence). Losses at the gene ends were 5 bases for V and 5 bases for J; bases not matched to a gene: 8. The CDR3: CASSGRQGQDEQYF. The CDR3 coding sequence is TGTGCCAGCAGCGGCCGACAGGGGCAGGACGAGCAGTACTTC.

The chain joins TRBV7-8 to TRBJ2-6; D is unresolved. Between the trimmed V and J ends, which lost 2 bases and 0 bases, there was a span of 5 bases. This CDR3 is 15 amino acids long. CDR1 and CDR2 from the germline V gene are SGHVS and FQNEAQ. CDR3 sequence reads: CASSLPLSGANVLTF. Written as DNA, the CDR3 is TGTGCCAGCAGCTTACCCCTCTCTGGGGCCAACGTCCTGACTTTC.

This chain uses TRBV30 with TRBJ1-1; D is unclear. CDR3 length: 14 residues. V was shortened by 0 bases and J by 0 bases, with 8 bases between the two germline ends. Germline CDR1 reads GTSNPN; CDR2 reads SVGIG (reference sequence). CDR3: CAWSVLRMNTEAFF. The CDR3 region has the DNA TGTGCCTGGAGTGTACTAAGGATGAACACTGAAGCTTTCTTT.

The chain uses TRBV5-1 and TRBJ1-2; possible D gene TRBD1, 5 bases. This CDR3 has 17 amino acids. Germline V gene data show CDR1 as SGHRS and CDR2 as YFSETQ. V lost 0 bases to trimming and J lost 4 bases, with 19 bases between them. The chain's CDR3 is CASSLGLPAREGYGYTF. CDR3 DNA sequence: TGCGCCAGCAGCTTGGGTCTCCCGGCCAGGGAGGGCTATGGCTACACCTTC.

This clone has just a few counts. J is TRBJ2-7 and V is TRBV2, with 7 bases aligning to TRBD2. Germline CDR1 reads SNHLY; CDR2 reads FYNNEI. This CDR3 comprises 12 residues. With V trimmed by 7 bases and J by 0 bases, 0 bases remained unmatched. The CDR3 region is CASKRGSYEQYF. CDR3 in DNA: TGTGCCAGCAAGCGGGGCTCCTACGAGCAGTACTTC.

V gene TRBV11-3 combines with J gene TRBJ2-3; 7 nucleotides align to TRBD2. Germline CDR1 and CDR2: SGHNT and YENEEA. The CDR3 spans 14 residues. After removal of 3 bases from V and 3 bases from J, the junction contained 3 bases not matched to a gene. The CDR3 region has the DNA TGTGCCAGCAGCTTGGGGAGGGTAACAGATACGCAGTATTTT. This translates into CASSLGRVTDTQYF.

This chain connects TRBV7-2 to TRBJ1-3; TRBD1 might be the D (6 bases). Germline assignment: CDR1 SGHTA and CDR2 FQGNSA. This CDR3 comprises 16 residues. Trimming left V 0 bases short and J 3 bases short, with 12 bases between. Written as DNA, the CDR3 is TGTGCCAGCAGCTTAGCGCTAACAGGGCTTGGAAACACCATATATTTT. This translates into CASSLALTGLGNTIYF.

The rearrangement joins TRBV7-9 to TRBJ2-5; 7 positions match TRBD2. CDR1 is SEHNR, CDR2 FQNEAQ, per germline (reference sequence). With V trimmed by 4 bases and J by 4 bases, 9 bases remained unmatched. The CDR3 sequence is 15 residues long. The CDR3 DNA reads as TGTGCCAGCAGCTGGGAGGGTGTCCCGGGAGAGACCCAGTACTTC. This sequence encodes CASSWEGVPGETQYF.

CDR3 region: CARRDRGQTGELFF. The CDR3, as DNA: TGTGCCCGCCGGGACAGGGGACAGACCGGGGAGCTGTTTTTT. The J gene is TRBJ2-2, the V gene TRBV30; 10 bases fit TRBD1. Unmatched junction bases numbered 8, after V lost 8 bases and J lost 5 bases. Per the germline V gene, CDR1 is GTSNPN and CDR2 is SVGIG (reference sequence). The CDR3 consists of 14 residues.

The chain combines TRBV27 with TRBJ1-2; 7 nucleotides align to TRBD1. The CDR3 is 14 amino acids. The ends lost 2 bases at V and 4 bases at J; junction bases unmatched: 4. Germline CDR1 is MNHEY and CDR2 is SMNVEV (reference sequence). CDR3 sequence: CASSLRAGGYGYTF. The CDR3 bases are TGTGCCAGCAGTTTAAGGGCAGGGGGCTATGGCTACACCTTC.

The chain links TRBV6-1 to TRBJ2-7, with a weak D call TRBD1 (6 bases). V was trimmed by 5 bases and J by 2 bases, leaving 13 bases between them. CDR1 is MNHNS, CDR2 SASEGT, per germline. The CDR3 has 14 residues. CDR3 sequence (DNA): TGTGCCAGCAGTCTGGGGGCAGGGCCCTACGAGCAGTACTTC. It is translated as CASSLGAGPYEQYF.

The chain has TRBV6-1 and TRBJ2-1; 8 bases line up with TRBD2. The CDR3 runs 15 residues. Unmatched junction bases numbered 8, after V lost 2 bases and J lost 8 bases. CDR1 MNHNS and CDR2 SASEGT come from the germline V gene. The DNA for the CDR3 is TGTGCCAGCAGTGAACAGGACGGGGGGGCGGATGAGCAGTTCTTC. Amino acids: CASSEQDGGADEQFF.

This clone occurred a few times. The chain joins TRBV5-6 to TRBJ2-3; TRBD1 matches at 8 bases. This CDR3 is 13 amino acids long. V dropped 3 bases and J dropped 4; count of bases not matched to a gene: 1. Germline values: CDR1 SGHDT, CDR2 YYEEEE. For the CDR3, the DNA is TGTGCCAGCAGCTCACAGGGGGCAGATACGCAGTATTTT. Translated, it gives CASSSQGADTQYF.

The J gene is TRBJ1-6, the V gene TRBV6-1, with D possibly TRBD1 on 5 matching bases. CDR3 length equals 15 residues. The germline gives CDR1 MNHNS, CDR2 SASEGT. Trimming shortened V by 3 bases and J by 5 bases, and 11 bases separated the two germline ends. CDR3 sequence reads: CASSDQGLHNSPLHF. The CDR3, as DNA: TGTGCCAGCAGTGACCAGGGCTTACATAATTCACCCCTCCACTTT.

The V call is TRBV19, the J call TRBJ1-1; 9 bases match TRBD1. Unmatched junction bases numbered 5, after V lost 5 bases and J lost 4 bases. CDR3 size: 14 residues. Germline CDR1 reads LNHDA; CDR2 reads SQIVND (reference sequence). CDR3 amino acids: CASSADRGGTEAFF. In nucleotides, the CDR3 is TGTGCCAGTAGTGCGGACAGGGGAGGCACTGAAGCTTTCTTT. The variable domain in full, with the rest retrieved from reference TRBV19 and TRBJ1-1, is DGGITQSPKYLFRKEGQNVTLSCEQNLNHDAMYWYRQDPGQGLRLIYYSQIVNDFQKGDIAEGYSVSREKKESFPLTVTSAQKNPTAFYLCASSADRGGTEAFFGQGTRLTVV.

The chain couples TRBV6-5 to TRBJ2-7; TRBD1 might be the D (6 bases). The ends were cut back, 6 bases at V and 5 bases at J, with 20 bases in the middle. The CDR3 sequence is 15 residues long. Germline CDR1 and CDR2: MNHEY and SVGAGI. As DNA, the CDR3 is TGTGCCAGCAGGTCCGCAGGGGTTCTTTTTGACGAGCAGTACTTC. Its translation: CASRSAGVLFDEQYF.

V gene TRBV29-1 combines with J gene TRBJ2-7, with TRBD1 matching over 7 bases. CDR1 and CDR2 from the germline V gene are SQVTM and ANQGSEA. This CDR3 comprises 15 residues. V trimming: 5 bases; J trimming: 3 bases; junction bases outside the gene matches: 13. In DNA, the CDR3 is TGCAGCGTTATACTCCCCGACAGGGCACTCTACGAGCAGTACTTC. It codes for CSVILPDRALYEQYF.

This rearrangement joins TRBV3-1 (or the pseudogene TRBV3-2) to TRBJ1-4; 10 nucleotides agree with TRBD1. The junction had 12 bases not matched to a gene; V was cut back by 4 bases and J by 7 bases. The germline V gene encodes CDR1 LGHDT and CDR2 YNNKEL (reference sequence). This CDR3 is built from 17 residues. The CDR3 DNA is TGTGCCAGCAGCCCTACGGACAGGGGGGTTCGTGGTGAAAAACTGTTTTTT. Encoded protein: CASSPTDRGVRGEKLFF.

A single count supports this clone. The chain couples TRBV28 to TRBJ2-1; 7 bases fit TRBD2. The germline CDR1 and CDR2 sequences are MDHEN and SYDVKM. The CDR3 covers 17 residues. J was trimmed by 7 bases and V by 4 bases; bases with no gene match: 16. In DNA form, the CDR3 reads TGTGCCAGCAGTTCCCTCCCGCCCACTCCGGGGGGAAATGAGCAGTTCTTC. Amino acid sequence: CASSSLPPTPGGNEQFF.

CDR3 residues: CASSPLVGELFF. CDR3 nucleotides: TGTGCCAGCAGCCCCCTCGTCGGGGAGCTGTTTTTT. The chain employs TRBV5-5 and TRBJ2-2; D is undetermined. CDR1 SGHKS and CDR2 YYEKEE come from the germline V gene (reference sequence). The CDR3 runs 12 residues. V was pared by 4 bases and J by 7 bases, with 8 bases between.

The rearrangement uses TRBV5-6 and TRBJ1-4, with TRBD1 as a possible D gene (6 bases). V was clipped by 1 base and J by 4 bases, with 14 bases between them. Germline lookup yields CDR1 SGHDT and CDR2 YYEEEE. CDR3 length: 16 residues. CDR3 in DNA: TGTGCCAGCAGCTTGAACCCCAGGGGCCGTAATGAAAAACTGTTTTTT. It encodes CASSLNPRGRNEKLFF. Complete variable domain (other parts from reference TRBV5-6 and TRBJ1-4): DAGVTQSPTHLIKTRGQQVTLRCSPKSGHDTVSWYQQALGQGPQFIFQYYEEEERQRGNFPDRFSGHQFPNYSSELNVNALLLGDSALYLCASSLNPRGRNEKLFFGSGTQLSVL.

This chain joins TRBV6-2 or TRBV6-3 and TRBJ1-1; TRBD1 matches at 8 bases. The CDR3 contains 13 residues. Germline loops: CDR1 MNHEY, CDR2 SVGEGT. The V gene end was trimmed by 6 bases and the J gene end by 5 bases; junction bases not matched to a gene: 5. CDR3 amino acids: CASSGQGWTEAFF. The CDR3 nucleotides read TGTGCCAGCAGCGGACAGGGTTGGACTGAAGCTTTCTTT.

This chain uses TRBV11-2 with TRBJ2-7; 8 positions match TRBD2. In germline, CDR1 is SGHAT, CDR2 FQNNGV. The CDR3 sequence is 18 residues long. The V segment lost 3 bases and the J segment 6 bases; nucleotides outside the gene matches: 19. The CDR3 DNA reads as TGTGCCAGCAGCTTTAGGGCGGTCTATGCGGGGGGTCCTACCGAGCAGTACTTC. It yields the protein CASSFRAVYAGGPTEQYF.

The V call is TRBV28, the J call TRBJ1-2; 7 bases match TRBD1. CDR1 and CDR2 from the germline V gene are MDHEN and SYDVKM. This CDR3 spans 19 amino acids. V dropped 1 base and J dropped 1; count of bases not matched to a gene: 15. CDR3 sequence reads: CASSLFRGHGNLLNYGYTF. The CDR3, as DNA: TGTGCCAGCAGTTTATTTAGGGGGCACGGGAATCTCCTTAACTATGGCTACACCTTC.

The V gene is TRBV6-5, the J gene TRBJ2-1; D is ambiguous. CDR1 is MNHEY, CDR2 SVGAGI, per germline. This CDR3 spans 14 amino acids. The germline V and J ends were trimmed by 5 bases and 0 bases, with 8 bases remaining between them. Here the CDR3 reads CASSLRSSYNEQFF. DNA of the CDR3: TGTGCCAGCAGTCTAAGGAGCTCCTACAATGAGCAGTTCTTC.

The chain carries TRBV5-6 and TRBJ1-2, with a weak D call TRBD1 (5 bases). Trimming stripped 4 bases from V and 10 bases from J, with 20 bases between. Germline CDR1 is SGHDT and CDR2 is YYEEEE. The CDR3 is 14 amino acids. In nucleotides, the CDR3 is TGTGCCAGCAGCCCCCGAACGGGGGGGATTATCTACACCTTC. Translation: CASSPRTGGIIYTF.

This clone was recorded a few times. This sequence joins TRBV11-1 and TRBJ1-1; unclear D gene. The CDR3 has 13 amino acids. Trimming removed 2 bases at V and 1 base at J, with 5 bases between. The germline gives CDR1 SGHAT, CDR2 FQDESV (reference sequence). The CDR3, as DNA: TGTGCCAGCAGCTTAATCCAGAACACTGAAGCTTTCTTT. Its protein is CASSLIQNTEAFF.

This clone has just a few counts. The chain is built from TRBV18 and TRBJ2-1, with D maybe TRBD1 (5 bases). Germline CDR1 is KGHSH and CDR2 is LQKENI. The CDR3 is made up of 14 amino acids. Trimming removed 5 bases from V and 6 bases from J, with 14 bases in between. The CDR3 loop is CASSGAGSPNEQFF. Written as DNA, the CDR3 is TGTGCCAGCTCAGGGGCAGGCTCCCCCAATGAGCAGTTCTTC.

A single count supports this clone. The chain uses TRBV7-8 and TRBJ2-7, with a possible D match to TRBD1 (6 bases). Deletions cut 5 bases from V and 2 bases from J, with 16 bases between. The CDR3 covers 15 residues. Germline V gene lookup returns CDR1 SGHVS and CDR2 FQNEAQ. CDR3 loop: CASSLNLGATYEQYF. The CDR3 nucleotides are TGTGCCAGCAGCCTAAACCTGGGGGCCACCTACGAGCAGTACTTC. Looking up the rest from reference TRBV7-8 and TRBJ2-7 gives the full variable domain: GAGVSQSPRYKVAKRGQDVALRCDPISGHVSLFWYQQALGQGPEFLTYFQNEAQLDKSGLPSDRFFAERPEGSVSTLKIQRTQQEDSAVYLCASSLNLGATYEQYFGPGTRLTVT.